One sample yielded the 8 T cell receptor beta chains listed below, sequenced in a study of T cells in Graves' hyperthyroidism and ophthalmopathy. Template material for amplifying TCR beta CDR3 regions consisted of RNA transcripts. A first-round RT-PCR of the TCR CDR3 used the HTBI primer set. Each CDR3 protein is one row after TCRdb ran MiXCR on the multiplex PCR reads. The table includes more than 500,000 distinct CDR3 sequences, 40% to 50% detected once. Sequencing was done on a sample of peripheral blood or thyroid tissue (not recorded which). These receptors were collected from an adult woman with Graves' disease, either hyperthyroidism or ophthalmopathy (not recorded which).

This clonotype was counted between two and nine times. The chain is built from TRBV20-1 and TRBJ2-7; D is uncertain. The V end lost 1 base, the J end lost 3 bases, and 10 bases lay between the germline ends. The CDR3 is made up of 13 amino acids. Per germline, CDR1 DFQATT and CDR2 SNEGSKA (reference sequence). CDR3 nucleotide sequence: TGCAGTGCTAGAGTCTCCGCAAGCTACGAGCAGTACTTC. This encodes CSARVSASYEQYF.

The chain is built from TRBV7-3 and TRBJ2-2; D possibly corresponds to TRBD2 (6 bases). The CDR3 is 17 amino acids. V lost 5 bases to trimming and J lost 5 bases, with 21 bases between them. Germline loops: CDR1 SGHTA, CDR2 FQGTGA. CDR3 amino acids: CASSPGGTRSGTGELFF. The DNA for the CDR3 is TGTGCCAGCAGCCCCGGCGGGACCAGAAGTGGGACCGGGGAGCTGTTTTTT.

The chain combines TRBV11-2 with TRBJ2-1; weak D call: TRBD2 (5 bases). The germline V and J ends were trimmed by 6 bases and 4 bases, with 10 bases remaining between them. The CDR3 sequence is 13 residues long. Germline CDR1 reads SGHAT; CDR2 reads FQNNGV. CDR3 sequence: CASSGAEYNEQFF. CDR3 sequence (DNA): TGTGCCAGCAGTGGAGCGGAATACAATGAGCAGTTCTTC. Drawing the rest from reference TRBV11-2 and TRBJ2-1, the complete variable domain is EAGVAQSPRYKIIEKRQSVAFWCNPISGHATLYWYQQILGQGPKLLIQFQNNGVVDDSQLPKDRFSAERLKGVDSTLKIQPAKLEDSAVYLCASSGAEYNEQFFGPGTRLTVL.

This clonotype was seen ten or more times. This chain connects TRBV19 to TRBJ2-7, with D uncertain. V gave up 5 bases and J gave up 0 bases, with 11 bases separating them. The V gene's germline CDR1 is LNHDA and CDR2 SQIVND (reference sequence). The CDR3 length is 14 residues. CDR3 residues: CASSQIGGSYEQYF. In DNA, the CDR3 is TGTGCCAGTAGTCAAATCGGTGGCTCCTACGAGCAGTACTTC. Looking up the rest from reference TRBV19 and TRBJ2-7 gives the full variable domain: DGGITQSPKYLFRKEGQNVTLSCEQNLNHDAMYWYRQDPGQGLRLIYYSQIVNDFQKGDIAEGYSVSREKKESFPLTVTSAQKNPTAFYLCASSQIGGSYEQYFGPGTRLTVT.

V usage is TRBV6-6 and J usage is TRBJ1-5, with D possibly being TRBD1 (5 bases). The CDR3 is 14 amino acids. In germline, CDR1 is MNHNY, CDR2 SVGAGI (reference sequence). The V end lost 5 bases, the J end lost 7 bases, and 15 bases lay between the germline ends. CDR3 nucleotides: TGTGCCAGCAGTAAACCGGGGGGGGAACAGCCCCAGCATTTT. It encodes CASSKPGGEQPQHF.

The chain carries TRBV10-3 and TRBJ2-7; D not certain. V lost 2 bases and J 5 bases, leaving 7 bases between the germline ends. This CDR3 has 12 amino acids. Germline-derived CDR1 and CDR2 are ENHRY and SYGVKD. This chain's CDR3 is CAISEPPDEQYF. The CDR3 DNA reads TGTGCCATCAGTGAGCCACCGGACGAGCAGTACTTC.

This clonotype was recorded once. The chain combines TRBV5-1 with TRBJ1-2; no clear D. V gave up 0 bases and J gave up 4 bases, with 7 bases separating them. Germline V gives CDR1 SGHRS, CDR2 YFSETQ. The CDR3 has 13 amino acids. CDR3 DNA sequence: TGCGCCAGCAGCTTGGCCAGGACCTATGGCTACACCTTC. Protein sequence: CASSLARTYGYTF. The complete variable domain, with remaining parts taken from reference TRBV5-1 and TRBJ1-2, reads KAGVTQTPRYLIKTRGQQVTLSCSPISGHRSVSWYQQTPGQGLQFLFEYFSETQRNKGNFPGRFSGRQFSNSRSEMNVSTLELGDSALYLCASSLARTYGYTFGSGTRLTVV.

As DNA, the CDR3 is TGCAGCGTTGAAGGGGGGGACTACACCTACGAGCAGTACTTC. Its protein product is CSVEGGDYTYEQYF. This chain connects TRBV29-1 to TRBJ2-7; 7 nucleotides align to TRBD2. Trimming removed 1 base from V and 2 bases from J; junction bases left unmatched: 5. Per the germline V gene, CDR1 is SQVTM and CDR2 is ANQGSEA. The CDR3 has 14 residues.